This T cell receptor (beta chain) was retrieved from a study of cytomegalovirus exposure and HLA in healthy donors. Findings and caveats of the study: Cytomegalovirus-associated status was assigned to approximately 160 TCR beta chains.

A word on this clone: Its matching antigen is unknown.

Amplification used 60 Vbeta primers and 13 Jbeta primers. Using immunoSEQ multiplex PCR, the repertoire was profiled, and TCRdb retains in-frame clones only, with some absent. This table holds approximately 220,000 clones, around 83% found once. This clonotype was sampled from a girl aged 10-17 years in good health and CMV-seronegative. The material sequenced was PBMCs.

The chain's CDR3 is CASSFWGGETQYF. The CDR3 DNA follows: TGCGCCAGCAGCTTTTGGGGGGGGGAGACCCAGTACTTC. The rearrangement uses TRBV5-1 and TRBJ2-5; the match to TRBD2 covers 7 bases. CDR3 length: 13 amino acids. The ends lost 2 bases at V and 5 bases at J; junction bases unmatched: 3. Germline assignment: CDR1 SGHRS and CDR2 YFSETQ. The complete variable domain, with remaining parts taken from reference TRBV5-1 and TRBJ2-5, reads KAGVTQTPRYLIKTRGQQVTLSCSPISGHRSVSWYQQTPGQGLQFLFEYFSETQRNKGNFPGRFSGRQFSNSRSEMNVSTLELGDSALYLCASSFWGGETQYFGPGTRLLVL.